The 27 T cell receptor beta chains below come from one sample, sequenced in a study of blood T cell repertoires in COVID-19 (dated by TCRdb to about 2020). Library creation used the immunoSEQ multiplex PCR assay. This immuneACCESS table, as held by TCRdb, lists in-frame sequences with V and J called but not all clones. Of the missing ones, under half trace to an unresolved V gene in checked studies; the others have no known cause. The sample has more than 150,000 clones on record, roughly 89% of them singletons. The ten largest clones take up around 12% of the sample. Sequencing used peripheral blood. Every receptor here comes from a woman aged 70-85 years with COVID-19, enrolled during active disease.

The chain has TRBV20-1 and TRBJ1-6; the D is unclear. The CDR3 has 14 residues. The V end was cut by 3 bases, the J end by 8 bases, with 14 bases between. Germline assignment: CDR1 DFQATT and CDR2 SNEGSKA (reference sequence). DNA for the CDR3: TGCAGTGCTAGTCCTTGGAGGCTTGATTCACCCCTCCACTTT. Its protein is CSASPWRLDSPLHF.

The chain recombines TRBV18 with TRBJ1-3, with D tentatively TRBD1 (6 bases). This CDR3 has 16 residues. The germline V gene encodes CDR1 KGHSH and CDR2 LQKENI. Trimming pared 3 bases from V and 0 bases from J, leaving 12 bases between. CDR3 sequence reads: CASSPSQGSSGNTIYF. The CDR3 nucleotides read TGTGCCAGCTCACCGAGTCAGGGGAGCTCTGGAAACACCATATATTTT.

J is TRBJ2-2 and V is TRBV3-1 (or the pseudogene TRBV3-2), with 11 bases matching TRBD1. Germline CDR1 and CDR2: LGHDT and YNNKEL (reference sequence). The CDR3 contains 15 residues. The J segment lost 4 bases and the V segment lost 11 bases, leaving 9 bases of the junction unmatched. CDR3 amino acids: CASGGQGVGTGELFF. For the CDR3, the DNA is TGTGCCTCCGGGGGACAGGGGGTCGGCACCGGGGAGCTGTTTTTT.

This clone showed up many times. V is TRBV30 and J is TRBJ2-1, with 7 bases lining up with TRBD2. The ends lost 0 bases at V and 2 bases at J; junction bases unmatched: 4. CDR3 size: 15 residues. The germline CDR1 and CDR2 sequences are GTSNPN and SVGIG (reference sequence). CDR3 loop: CAWSVSGRPYNEQFF. In nucleotides, the CDR3 is TGTGCCTGGAGTGTATCCGGGAGGCCCTACAATGAGCAGTTCTTC.

The chain recombines TRBV30 with TRBJ2-7; 8 nucleotides match TRBD2. J gave up 7 bases and V 2 bases, and 10 bases lay outside the gene matches. Germline assignment: CDR1 GTSNPN and CDR2 SVGIG (reference sequence). This CDR3 is built from 14 residues. In DNA, the CDR3 is TGTGCCTGGAGTACCCCGGGGGGGGCGGGTGAGCAGTACTTC. This sequence encodes CAWSTPGGAGEQYF.

This sequence joins TRBV29-1 and TRBJ1-2, with D possibly being TRBD1 (5 bases). Trimming left V 3 bases short and J 1 base short, with 6 bases between. The CDR3 contains 12 residues. In germline, CDR1 is SQVTM, CDR2 ANQGSEA. CDR3 sequence reads: CSVDRDNYGYTF. In nucleotides, the CDR3 is TGCAGCGTTGACAGGGATAACTATGGCTACACCTTC.

The gene calls are TRBV10-3 and TRBJ2-3; perhaps TRBD2 as D (6 bases). Germline CDR1 ENHRY, CDR2 SYGVKD. The CDR3 covers 16 residues. V lost 9 bases, J lost 5 bases, and 24 bases lay in between. The CDR3 bases are TGTGCCATTTCAGCAGGGAGGTTTCCCGGGGGAGATACGCAGTATTTT. Its translation: CAISAGRFPGGDTQYF.

J is TRBJ2-3 and V is TRBV4-1, with 10 positions matching TRBD2. Trimming at V came to 3 bases and at J to 4 bases, leaving 7 bases not matched to a gene. This CDR3 region has 16 residues. CDR1 MGHRA and CDR2 YSYEKL come from the germline V gene. The CDR3 loop reads CASSHRLAGVPDTQYF. In DNA, the CDR3 is TGCGCCAGCAGCCATCGTCTAGCGGGAGTCCCAGATACGCAGTATTTT.

The V and J genes are TRBV6-6 and TRBJ2-7; TRBD1 is a possible D gene (6 bases). This CDR3 comprises 13 residues. Germline-derived CDR1 and CDR2 are MNHNY and SVGAGI (reference sequence). Trimming took off 6 bases at V and 3 bases at J, with 12 bases between the two ends. The CDR3 loop is CASSPGQSYEQYF. CDR3 bases: TGTGCCAGCAGCCCCGGACAGAGCTACGAGCAGTACTTC.

This clone was found a few times. V and J are TRBV28 and TRBJ2-5; 9 nucleotides agree with TRBD1. This CDR3 spans 13 amino acids. The ends lost 5 bases at V and 5 bases at J; junction bases unmatched: 3. Germline CDR1 MDHEN, CDR2 SYDVKM. DNA of the CDR3: TGTGCCAGCAGTCACAGGGGGCGGGAGACCCAGTACTTC. This sequence encodes CASSHRGRETQYF.

The chain has TRBV5-1 and TRBJ2-1, with 12 positions matching TRBD2. Trimming at V came to 7 bases and at J to 5 bases, leaving 7 bases not matched to a gene. Germline values: CDR1 SGHRS, CDR2 YFSETQ. The CDR3 is 15 residues long. The CDR3 DNA reads as TGCGCCAGCGCCCCTAGCGGGAGGGCCCACAATGAGCAGTTCTTC. It yields the protein CASAPSGRAHNEQFF. Variable domain in full (rest from reference TRBV5-1 and TRBJ2-1): KAGVTQTPRYLIKTRGQQVTLSCSPISGHRSVSWYQQTPGQGLQFLFEYFSETQRNKGNFPGRFSGRQFSNSRSEMNVSTLELGDSALYLCASAPSGRAHNEQFFGPGTRLTVL.

This sequence joins TRBV3-1 (or the pseudogene TRBV3-2) and TRBJ2-1; D is uncertain. The V gene's germline CDR1 is LGHDT and CDR2 YNNKEL (reference sequence). Trimming removed 3 bases from V and 4 bases from J, with 4 bases in between. The CDR3 length is 12 residues. CDR3 region: CASSHQYNEQFF. CDR3 nucleotide sequence: TGTGCCAGCAGCCACCAGTACAATGAGCAGTTCTTC.

The chain has TRBV4-2 and TRBJ2-3, with D perhaps matching TRBD1 (5 bases). Germline V gene lookup returns CDR1 LGHNA and CDR2 YNFKEQ. V lost 3 bases, J lost 4 bases, and 26 bases lay in between. The CDR3 sequence is 19 residues long. CDR3 amino acids: CASSHSYTNGANLADTQYF. CDR3 bases: TGTGCCAGCAGCCACTCCTACACAAATGGGGCTAACTTGGCAGATACGCAGTATTTT.

The chain has TRBV9 and TRBJ2-7; weak D call: TRBD2 (6 bases). The CDR3 runs 14 residues. Germline CDR1 reads SGDLS; CDR2 reads YYNGEE. The ends were cut back, 0 bases at V and 5 bases at J, with 12 bases in the middle. CDR3 coding DNA: TGTGCCAGCAGCGTAGGACCGGGAGCGGACGAGCAGTACTTC. The encoded protein is CASSVGPGADEQYF.

This rearrangement joins TRBV4-3 to TRBJ2-2; tentatively, D is TRBD2 (5 bases). Germline CDR1 and CDR2: LGHNA and YSLEER. The CDR3 has 18 residues. Trimming removed 0 bases from V and 0 bases from J, with 14 bases in between. DNA of the CDR3: TGCGCCAGCAGCCAAGATTTTGTGCGGGCCCCGAACACCGGGGAGCTGTTTTTT. The encoded protein is CASSQDFVRAPNTGELFF.

The V gene is TRBV7-8, the J gene TRBJ1-5; possibly TRBD1 for D (5 bases). The CDR3 runs 14 residues. V lost 3 bases and J lost 1, with 7 bases in between. Germline V gene sequence: CDR1 SGHVS, CDR2 FQNEAQ. The CDR3 here is CASSLEGSNQPQHF. The CDR3 DNA reads as TGTGCCAGCAGCTTGGAGGGGAGCAATCAGCCCCAGCATTTT.

About this clone: The sample contains more than one DNA sequence encoding this CDR3. This chain links TRBV7-9 with TRBJ1-2, with 11 positions matching TRBD1. Germline CDR1 reads SEHNR; CDR2 reads FQNEAQ (reference sequence). The CDR3 is 14 residues long. The junction had 3 bases not matched to a gene; V was cut back by 4 bases and J by 5 bases. The CDR3 loop reads CASSSGQGAYGYTF. CDR3 in DNA: TGTGCCAGCAGCTCAGGACAGGGGGCGTATGGCTACACCTTC.

This chain connects TRBV11-2 to TRBJ2-2; D remains ambiguous. CDR1 and CDR2 from the germline V gene are SGHAT and FQNNGV. The CDR3 runs to 14 residues. Trimming shortened V by 2 bases and J by 5 bases, and 9 bases separated the two germline ends. The CDR3 DNA follows: TGTGCCAGCAGCTTAAATAGTTTAACCGGGGAGCTGTTTTTT. Protein sequence: CASSLNSLTGELFF.

The chain has TRBV18 and TRBJ1-2; 9 bases agree with TRBD1. J was trimmed by 0 bases and V by 3 bases; bases with no gene match: 11. The CDR3 loop spans 18 amino acids. Germline CDR1 reads KGHSH; CDR2 reads LQKENI. The CDR3 region has the DNA TGTGCCAGCTCACCCCCAACGCGGGACAGGGTCGCTAACTATGGCTACACCTTC. Translation gives CASSPPTRDRVANYGYTF.

The rearrangement joins TRBV24-1 to TRBJ2-1, with 8 bases aligning to TRBD1. This CDR3 is built from 17 residues. Germline V gene data show CDR1 as KGHDR and CDR2 as SFDVKD. With V trimmed by 4 bases and J by 5 bases, 12 bases remained unmatched. CDR3 in amino acids: CATSDLEPGTGNNEQFF. The CDR3 DNA follows: TGTGCCACCAGTGACCTCGAACCCGGGACAGGCAACAATGAGCAGTTCTTC.

V and J are TRBV5-5 and TRBJ2-2; D perhaps matches TRBD2 (6 bases). The germline V gene has CDR1 SGHKS and CDR2 YYEKEE (reference sequence). Between the trimmed V and J ends, which lost 0 bases and 5 bases, there was a span of 8 bases. CDR3 length: 14 residues. The CDR3 DNA reads TGTGCCAGCAGCTTGGAGAGCGGGACCGGGGAGCTGTTTTTT. Protein product: CASSLESGTGELFF.

CDR3 loop: CASSAGQRNTEAFF. Here the CDR3 DNA reads TGTGCCAGCAGCGCGGGACAGAGGAACACTGAAGCTTTCTTT. The chain is built from TRBV5-5 and TRBJ1-1; 7 bases match TRBD1. The ends lost 4 bases at V and 1 base at J; junction bases unmatched: 4. CDR1 and CDR2 from the germline V gene are SGHKS and YYEKEE (reference sequence). The CDR3 covers 14 residues.

The chain recombines TRBV5-1 with TRBJ1-2; 7 bases map to TRBD1. The V segment lost 0 bases and the J segment 3 bases; nucleotides outside the gene matches: 5. Germline assignment: CDR1 SGHRS and CDR2 YFSETQ. This CDR3 has 15 residues. DNA for the CDR3: TGCGCCAGCAGCTTGGTAAGGGACAGCTACTATGGCTACACCTTC. Translation: CASSLVRDSYYGYTF.

The chain links TRBV5-1 to TRBJ2-7; TRBD2 agrees at 8 bases. Per the germline V gene, CDR1 is SGHRS and CDR2 is YFSETQ. The V and J ends lost 0 bases and 0 bases, in that order; junction bases with no gene match: 5. This CDR3 is 16 amino acids long. This chain's CDR3 is CASSLALAESSYEQYF. The CDR3 DNA follows: TGCGCCAGCAGCTTGGCACTAGCGGAAAGCTCCTACGAGCAGTACTTC.

V is TRBV5-4 and J is TRBJ2-5; 8 bases match TRBD2. The V segment lost 4 bases and the J segment 5 bases; nucleotides outside the gene matches: 7. Looked up from germline, CDR1 is SGHNT and CDR2 is YYREEE (reference sequence). The CDR3 is 14 amino acids. The CDR3 region has the DNA TGTGCCAGCAGCGACCGCGGGGGGACGGAGACCCAGTACTTC. Residues: CASSDRGGTETQYF. Using reference TRBV5-4 and TRBJ2-5 for the parts outside the CDR3, the full variable domain is ETGVTQSPTHLIKTRGQQVTLRCSSQSGHNTVSWYQQALGQGPQFIFQYYREEENGRGNFPPRFSGLQFPNYSSELNVNALELDDSALYLCASSDRGGTETQYFGPGTRLLVL.

The chain has TRBV27 and TRBJ1-1; 8 bases are a match to TRBD1. Germline V gene sequence: CDR1 MNHEY, CDR2 SMNVEV (reference sequence). The CDR3 has 14 amino acids. The V and J ends lost 6 bases and 0 bases, in that order; junction bases with no gene match: 3. In DNA, the CDR3 is TGTGCCAGCAGGCGGGACAGGATGAACACTGAAGCTTTCTTT. Translating gives CASRRDRMNTEAFF.

A few counts support this clone. This CDR3 is CASSLKGTGLLREKLFF. The CDR3, as DNA: TGTGCCAGCAGCTTGAAGGGGACAGGTTTATTAAGAGAAAAACTGTTTTTT. V gene TRBV5-4 combines with J gene TRBJ1-4; 8 nucleotides align to TRBD1. Trimming removed 1 base from V and 8 bases from J; junction bases left unmatched: 13. This CDR3 has 17 amino acids. The germline V gene encodes CDR1 SGHNT and CDR2 YYREEE (reference sequence).